Presented here are 7 T cell receptor beta chains from one specimen sequenced in a study of blood T cell repertoires in COVID-19. The method was immunoSEQ multiplex PCR; TCRdb's version includes in-frame clones alone and lacks a portion of them. Of about 180,000 clones in the sample, 60% to 80% were seen once. Specimen: PBMCs or T cells enriched from blood (not recorded which). These receptor sequences come from a man aged 55 to 70 who had been exposed to COVID-19.

In this sample, this clone turned up once. The chain combines TRBV15 with TRBJ1-4, with D maybe TRBD1 (5 bases). Trimming pared 1 base from V and 8 bases from J, leaving 17 bases between. CDR1 and CDR2 from the germline V gene are LNHNV and YYDKDF (reference sequence). The CDR3 consists of 16 residues. The CDR3 DNA is TGTGCCACCAGCAGAGGGGGGAGGGAAGTTCAAGAAAAACTGTTTTTT. It is translated as CATSRGGREVQEKLFF.

V usage is TRBV4-3 and J usage is TRBJ2-1; 9 bases agree with TRBD2. Trimming took 4 bases from V and 8 from J; bases not matched to a gene: 18. Germline values: CDR1 LGHNA, CDR2 YSLEER. The CDR3 spans 18 residues. For the CDR3, the DNA is TGCGCCAGCAGCCTGTCGGGGCTAGCGGGAAGTTTGCCGGATGAGCAGTTCTTC. As protein: CASSLSGLAGSLPDEQFF.

This clone was counted a single time. The J gene is TRBJ2-1, the V gene TRBV6-5, with D tentatively TRBD2 (6 bases). Germline V gives CDR1 MNHEY, CDR2 SVGAGI. The ends were cut back, 1 base at V and 5 bases at J, with 12 bases in the middle. The CDR3 totals 15 residues. The CDR3 region has the DNA TGTGCCAGCAGTTACTTTTCTAGCGACCACAATGAGCAGTTCTTC. This codes for CASSYFSSDHNEQFF.

This CDR3 reads CASRKAGNEQYF. CDR3 nucleotide sequence: TGTGCCAGCAGAAAAGCGGGAAACGAGCAGTACTTC. The V and J genes are TRBV2 and TRBJ2-7, with TRBD2 matching over 7 bases. The germline V gene has CDR1 SNHLY and CDR2 FYNNEI. Germline trimming cut 6 bases from V and 5 bases from J; bases unmatched to any gene: 4. The length of the CDR3 is 12 residues.

This clone occurred many times. The chain is built from TRBV4-3 and TRBJ1-2, with D unclear. V was clipped by 2 bases and J by 5 bases, with 9 bases between them. The CDR3 covers 13 residues. Germline V gene sequence: CDR1 LGHNA, CDR2 YSLEER. CDR3 in amino acids: CASSQTGIYGYTF. The CDR3 coding sequence is TGCGCCAGCAGCCAAACGGGGATTTATGGCTACACCTTC.

This clone has a handful of counts. The rearrangement links TRBV5-6 to TRBJ2-3, with 11 bases identical to TRBD2. V dropped 4 bases and J dropped 0; count of bases not matched to a gene: 7. The V gene's germline CDR1 is SGHDT and CDR2 YYEEEE. The CDR3 runs to 17 residues. The CDR3 protein is CASSPSGRPPSTDTQYF. For the CDR3, the DNA is TGTGCCAGCAGCCCTAGCGGGAGGCCCCCAAGCACAGATACGCAGTATTTT.

The rearrangement links TRBV5-1 to TRBJ2-3; D is uncertain. The CDR3 consists of 11 residues. The germline V gene encodes CDR1 SGHRS and CDR2 YFSETQ. Trimming removed 2 bases at V and 6 bases at J, with 4 bases between. In nucleotides, the CDR3 is TGCGCCAGCAGCTTATCGGATACGCAGTATTTT. Its protein is CASSLSDTQYF. The full variable domain, completed using reference TRBV5-1 and TRBJ2-3, is KAGVTQTPRYLIKTRGQQVTLSCSPISGHRSVSWYQQTPGQGLQFLFEYFSETQRNKGNFPGRFSGRQFSNSRSEMNVSTLELGDSALYLCASSLSDTQYFGPGTRLTVL.